The 10 T cell receptor beta chains below all came from one sample that was sequenced in a study of blood T cell repertoires in COVID-19. Measured with immunoSEQ multiplex PCR; TCRdb has only the in-frame clones, and not every one. The sample has 330,000 or so clones; 88% are singletons. Source material: PBMCs or T cells enriched from blood (not recorded which). The receptors stem from a man younger than 40 who had recovered from COVID-19.

The CDR3 region is CASGFDTGFEQFF. The DNA of the CDR3 is TGTGCTAGTGGTTTTGATACAGGGTTTGAGCAGTTCTTC. V is TRBV12-5 and J is TRBJ2-1; D is perhaps TRBD1 (6 bases). Trimming shortened V by 3 bases and J by 9 bases, and 12 bases separated the two germline ends. This CDR3 contains 13 residues. Per germline, CDR1 LGHNT and CDR2 FRNRAP.

The rearrangement links TRBV7-9 to TRBJ1-3; TRBD1 matches 8 bases. Per the germline V gene, CDR1 is SEHNR and CDR2 is FQNEAQ (reference sequence). CDR3 length: 19 residues. J was trimmed by 0 bases and V by 2 bases; bases with no gene match: 12. CDR3: CASSLMAGGAGASGNTIYF. CDR3 coding DNA: TGTGCCAGCAGCTTAATGGCAGGGGGCGCGGGGGCCTCTGGAAACACCATATATTTT.

The chain links TRBV5-1 to TRBJ1-1; 7 bases are a match to TRBD1. The CDR3 sequence is 15 residues long. J gave up 4 bases and V 4 bases, and 10 bases lay outside the gene matches. CDR1 is SGHRS and CDR2 is YFSETQ in the germline V gene. CDR3 residues: CASSAETGVGTEAFF. In DNA, the CDR3 is TGCGCCAGCAGCGCAGAAACAGGGGTCGGCACTGAAGCTTTCTTT.

In this sample, this clone turned up once. One end of the junction does not line up with germline, which may come from a read error. J is TRBJ2-5 and V is TRBV5-1; 7 bases are shared with TRBD1. CDR3 length: 12 amino acids. Germline CDR1 SGHRS, CDR2 YFSETQ. The CDR3 protein is CASSLDRVATHF. The CDR3 bases are TGCGCCAGCAGCCTAGACAGGGTTGCCACTCACTTC.

V is TRBV4-1 and J is TRBJ1-5; tentatively, D is TRBD1 (5 bases). There are 15 residues in the CDR3. Trimming removed 0 bases at V and 7 bases at J, with 13 bases between. Germline-derived CDR1 and CDR2 are MGHRA and YSYEKL. CDR3 region: CASSQEGGLGQPQHF. In DNA form, the CDR3 reads TGCGCCAGCAGCCAAGAGGGGGGACTTGGACAGCCCCAGCATTTT.

V gene TRBV18 combines with J gene TRBJ1-5; D remains ambiguous. V lost 3 bases to trimming and J lost 5 bases, with 17 bases between them. This CDR3 is 16 amino acids long. Per germline, CDR1 KGHSH and CDR2 LQKENI. For the CDR3, the DNA is TGTGCCAGCTCACCGCCCGAGGGCGGGCTTTATCAGCCCCAGCATTTT. This sequence encodes CASSPPEGGLYQPQHF.

This chain joins TRBV5-1 and TRBJ2-3; D is possibly TRBD1 (5 bases). Germline CDR1 reads SGHRS; CDR2 reads YFSETQ. The CDR3 runs 15 residues. V lost 4 bases and J lost 0, with 12 bases in between. The DNA of the CDR3 is TGCGCCAGCAGCCTCCAGGGTGGTAGCACAGATACGCAGTATTTT. It codes for CASSLQGGSTDTQYF.

There are a few counts of this clone. The chain employs TRBV12-3 or TRBV12-4 and TRBJ2-3, with D unresolved. Trimming shortened V by 5 bases and J by 2 bases, and 5 bases separated the two germline ends. The CDR3 totals 12 residues. This CDR3 reads CASSPFTDTQYF. In DNA, the CDR3 is TGTGCCAGCAGTCCCTTCACAGATACGCAGTATTTT.

V is TRBV10-1 and J is TRBJ1-2; D is undetermined. The CDR3 consists of 13 residues. Germline V gives CDR1 WNHNN, CDR2 SYGVQD (reference sequence). Trimming stripped 6 bases from V and 3 bases from J, with 11 bases between. As DNA, the CDR3 is TGCGCCAGCAGCGCTTTCGGGGACTATGGCTACACCTTC. This codes for CASSAFGDYGYTF.

This chain uses TRBV7-8 with TRBJ1-6; 8 bases are shared with TRBD1. The CDR3 covers 15 residues. Germline lookup yields CDR1 SGHVS and CDR2 FQNEAQ. V lost 5 bases to trimming and J lost 7 bases; unmatched junction nucleotides: 7. CDR3: CASSAPGQGNSPLHF. DNA for the CDR3: TGTGCCAGCAGCGCCCCCGGACAGGGAAATTCACCCCTCCACTTT.